Sequencing of this T cell receptor beta chain was carried out in a study of blood T cell repertoires in COVID-19. Across the whole study: The United States, Italy and Spain were the sources of the acute and convalescent COVID-19 samples. Nucleic acid was either cDNA or gDNA, and it came from T cells, B-cell-depleted T cells, or PBMCs.

In the original workflow: From reference gene primer amplification, estimates of nucleated cell counts were derived. The repertoire was sequenced with immunoSEQ multiplex PCR; TCRdb's copy has only in-frame clones and lacks some. The V and J calls and clone size come from that table; D and trimming were worked out from the DNA. The table lists about 200,000 clones, 84% of them singletons. This CDR3 spans 13 amino acids. Germline V lookup: CDR1 LNHDA, CDR2 SQIVND (reference sequence). Trimming stripped 8 bases from V and 0 bases from J, with 8 bases between. This clone was seen only a few times. Sequencing was carried out using peripheral blood. The receptor comes from a human donor in a cohort sampled during active COVID-19. The rearrangement links TRBV19 to TRBJ1-3; D is unclear. CDR3 bases: TGTGCCAGTGGACTCATCTCTGGAAACACCATATATTTT. Translated, it gives CASGLISGNTIYF.